Reported below is one T cell receptor (delta chain). This may arise from a read error, as a much more abundant clone is one base away. The data stem from a study of gamma-delta T cells after stem cell transplantation. TCRdb called clones anew from the RT-PCR reads with CATT. Among some 1,400 delta-chain clones listed, 35% to 55% were seen once. The CDR3 contains 19 residues. CDR1 TVYSNPD and CDR2 GDNSRS come from the germline V gene (reference sequence). The sequenced sample consisted of gamma-delta T cells. This chain uses TRDV3 with TRDJ3; TRDD3 matches 7 bases. This receptor was obtained from a human donor. It is not recorded whose cells these are; they may come from a transplant donor. The CDR3 here is CAAYRGINYASWETRQMFF. CDR3 DNA sequence: TGTGCCGCTTACCGGGGGATCAACTATGCCTCCTGGGAAACCCGACAGATGTTTTTC.